What follows are 29 T cell receptor beta chains derived from one specimen sequenced in a study of blood T cell repertoires in COVID-19. The assay was immunoSEQ multiplex PCR, and TCRdb's table has in-frame clones only and misses some. The table shows under 250,000 clones, with roughly 85% occurring only once. The sequencing sample was made of PBMCs or T cells enriched from blood (not recorded which). The receptors originated from a woman in her forties or fifties with acute COVID-19.

V is TRBV30 and J is TRBJ2-7; TRBD1 agrees at 7 bases. The trim removed 0 bases at V and 0 bases at J, leaving 5 bases unmatched. The CDR3 extends over 15 amino acids. Germline CDR1 GTSNPN, CDR2 SVGIG (reference sequence). DNA for the CDR3: TGTGCCTGGAGTGTACGGCCAGGGGGCTCCTACGAGCAGTACTTC. This translates into CAWSVRPGGSYEQYF.

The J gene is TRBJ2-1, the V gene TRBV4-1; 7 bases are shared with TRBD2. The CDR3 is made up of 14 amino acids. Germline CDR1 MGHRA, CDR2 YSYEKL. V lost 4 bases to trimming and J lost 8 bases; unmatched junction nucleotides: 8. The CDR3 DNA is TGCGCCAGCAGCCTTGTTAGGACTAGTGATGAGCAGTTCTTC. It yields the protein CASSLVRTSDEQFF.

The chain uses TRBV30 and TRBJ2-2; no clear D. Trimming removed 5 bases at V and 6 bases at J, with 10 bases between. The germline CDR1 and CDR2 sequences are GTSNPN and SVGIG (reference sequence). The CDR3 spans 12 residues. The CDR3 coding sequence is TGTGCCTGGGAACCGAGCGCCGGGGAGCTGTTTTTT. Its translation is CAWEPSAGELFF. Combining the CDR3 with reference TRBV30 and TRBJ2-2 gives the whole variable domain SQTIHQWPATLVQPVGSPLSLECTVEGTSNPNLYWYRQAAGRGLQLLFYSVGIGQISSEVPQNLSASRPQDRQFILSSKKLLLSDSGFYLCAWEPSAGELFFGEGSRLTVL.

This chain links TRBV19 with TRBJ1-1; perhaps TRBD1 as D (5 bases). V lost 5 bases and J 0 bases, leaving 13 bases between the germline ends. The CDR3 length is 15 residues. Per germline, CDR1 LNHDA and CDR2 SQIVND (reference sequence). In DNA form, the CDR3 reads TGTGCCAGTAGTTCATACGACAGACTGAACACTGAAGCTTTCTTT. Protein sequence: CASSSYDRLNTEAFF.

The chain combines TRBV10-2 with TRBJ1-2; 9 nucleotides line up with TRBD1. There are 15 residues in the CDR3. Germline V gene data show CDR1 as WSHSY and CDR2 as SAAADI. V shed 5 bases, J shed 4 bases, and the junction held 8 bases outside the gene matches. The DNA of the CDR3 is TGCGCCAGCAGTATGGACAGGGGCGAACCCTATGGCTACACCTTC. Protein: CASSMDRGEPYGYTF.

The rearrangement uses TRBV9 and TRBJ1-2, with TRBD1 identical over 7 bases. This CDR3 has 15 amino acids. Germline-derived CDR1 and CDR2 are SGDLS and YYNGEE. The J segment lost 1 base and the V segment lost 0 bases, leaving 3 bases of the junction unmatched. The CDR3 spells CASSVAWDSNYGYTF. The CDR3 DNA reads as TGTGCCAGCAGCGTAGCTTGGGACAGTAACTATGGCTACACCTTC.

The chain couples TRBV7-9 to TRBJ1-3; D remains unclear. Germline CDR1 and CDR2: SEHNR and FQNEAQ (reference sequence). The V and J ends lost 10 bases and 2 bases respectively, with 12 bases between them. The CDR3 is made up of 13 amino acids. DNA for the CDR3: TGTGCCATCCCCGAGAAGACTGGAAACACCATATATTTT. Translation: CAIPEKTGNTIYF.

The chain employs TRBV14 and TRBJ2-7; 10 bases line up with TRBD1. Trimming removed 4 bases from V and 4 bases from J; junction bases left unmatched: 1. CDR1 SGHDN and CDR2 FVKESK come from the germline V gene. CDR3 size: 13 residues. The CDR3 region has the DNA TGTGCCAGCAGCCGGGACAGGGGTTACGAGCAGTACTTC. It specifies CASSRDRGYEQYF. Drawing the rest from reference TRBV14 and TRBJ2-7, the complete variable domain is EAGVTQFPSHSVIEKGQTVTLRCDPISGHDNLYWYRRVMGKEIKFLLHFVKESKQDESGMPNNRFLAERTGGTYSTLKVQPAELEDSGVYFCASSRDRGYEQYFGPGTRLTVT.

J is TRBJ1-4 and V is TRBV6-5; D unclear. CDR1 and CDR2 (germline): MNHEY, SVGAGI. The CDR3 is made up of 16 amino acids. The V gene lost 0 bases and the J gene lost 6 bases, with 14 bases spanning the gap. For the CDR3, the DNA is TGTGCCAGCAGTTACTCGATAGCGGGGAAGGATGAAAAACTGTTTTTT. Encoded protein: CASSYSIAGKDEKLFF.

The gene calls are TRBV27 and TRBJ1-2; TRBD1 might be the D (6 bases). The CDR3 contains 15 residues. Germline values: CDR1 MNHEY, CDR2 SMNVEV (reference sequence). Trimming stripped 1 base from V and 0 bases from J, with 9 bases between. CDR3 in amino acids: CASSLYPGANYGYTF. Here the CDR3 DNA reads TGTGCCAGCAGTTTATACCCAGGGGCTAACTATGGCTACACCTTC.

V is TRBV3-1 (or the pseudogene TRBV3-2) and J is TRBJ2-7, with 7 nucleotides matching TRBD2. CDR1 and CDR2 (germline): LGHDT, YNNKEL (reference sequence). The CDR3 covers 15 residues. The trim removed 1 base at V and 4 bases at J, leaving 7 bases unmatched. The CDR3 loop is CASSQGPSGAYEQYF. In DNA form, the CDR3 reads TGTGCCAGCAGCCAAGGTCCTAGCGGAGCTTACGAGCAGTACTTC.

J is TRBJ1-1 and V is TRBV19, with D perhaps matching TRBD1 (6 bases). The CDR3 extends over 15 amino acids. V shed 7 bases and J shed 1 base, with 16 bases lying between them. The V gene's germline CDR1 is LNHDA and CDR2 SQIVND (reference sequence). CDR3 coding DNA: TGTGCCAGTAAGAGGGACACTACGAGGAACACTGAAGCTTTCTTT. Translation gives CASKRDTTRNTEAFF.

This chain uses TRBV2 with TRBJ1-2; possibly TRBD1 for D (5 bases). The CDR3 covers 12 residues. The V end lost 9 bases, the J end lost 3 bases, and 11 bases lay between the germline ends. Per the germline V gene, CDR1 is SNHLY and CDR2 is FYNNEI. The CDR3 here is CASPGVDYGYTF. The CDR3 region has the DNA TGTGCCAGTCCGGGGGTAGACTATGGCTACACCTTC.

This rearrangement joins TRBV7-2 to TRBJ2-7, with D perhaps matching TRBD1 (6 bases). Germline V CDR1 and CDR2: SGHTA, FQGNSA. Trimming cost V 3 bases and J 2 bases, with 11 bases left between them. This CDR3 spans 14 amino acids. The CDR3 loop is CASSFNRAAYEQYF. DNA for the CDR3: TGTGCCAGCAGCTTCAACAGGGCCGCCTACGAGCAGTACTTC.

This sequence joins TRBV5-1 and TRBJ1-1, with TRBD1 as a possible D gene (5 bases). CDR3 length: 13 residues. CDR1 is SGHRS and CDR2 is YFSETQ in the germline V gene. Deletions cut 6 bases from V and 3 bases from J, with 12 bases between. Here the CDR3 DNA reads TGCGCCAGCAAGACAGCGTTCGACACTGAAGCTTTCTTT. Amino acid sequence: CASKTAFDTEAFF.

The rearrangement uses TRBV6-5 and TRBJ2-7, with D possibly being TRBD2 (7 bases). The CDR3 has 12 residues. CDR1 and CDR2 from the germline V gene are MNHEY and SVGAGI. Trimming took 5 bases from V and 7 from J, leaving 12 bases between them. CDR3 nucleotide sequence: TGTGCCAGCAGTAGGGGGGGAGTGGAGCAGTACTTC. Translated, it gives CASSRGGVEQYF.

The chain links TRBV25-1 to TRBJ1-1; 11 bases align to TRBD1. This CDR3 comprises 13 residues. V was pared by 7 bases and J by 4 bases, with 2 bases of the junction left unmatched. Looked up from germline, CDR1 is MGHDK and CDR2 is SYGVNS. The CDR3 loop reads CASIGTGGTEAFF. The CDR3 DNA is TGTGCCAGCATTGGGACAGGGGGCACTGAAGCTTTCTTT.

The CDR3 loop reads CASQHRETQYF. Written as DNA, the CDR3 is TGTGCCAGCCAGCACAGAGAGACCCAGTACTTC. The rearrangement links TRBV5-6 to TRBJ2-5; D is uncertain. Per germline, CDR1 SGHDT and CDR2 YYEEEE. Trimming removed 7 bases at V and 4 bases at J, with 8 bases between. This CDR3 spans 11 amino acids. Together with reference TRBV5-6 and TRBJ2-5, the CDR3 gives the full variable domain: DAGVTQSPTHLIKTRGQQVTLRCSPKSGHDTVSWYQQALGQGPQFIFQYYEEEERQRGNFPDRFSGHQFPNYSSELNVNALLLGDSALYLCASQHRETQYFGPGTRLLVL.

The genes are TRBV7-9 and TRBJ1-5, with D unclear. The germline V and J ends were trimmed by 3 bases and 2 bases, with 8 bases remaining between them. The CDR3 sequence is 14 residues long. CDR1 is SEHNR, CDR2 FQNEAQ, per germline (reference sequence). The CDR3 is CASSFAGRNQPQHF. Here the CDR3 DNA reads TGTGCCAGCAGCTTCGCGGGTCGCAATCAGCCCCAGCATTTT.

The CDR3 DNA reads TGCGCCAGCAGTTCCACCACAGGGGGGAGCTACGAGCAGTACTTC. Its translation is CASSSTTGGSYEQYF. J is TRBJ2-7 and V is TRBV5-1; 8 bases map to TRBD1. The V segment lost 5 bases and the J segment 3 bases; nucleotides outside the gene matches: 10. The CDR3 sequence is 15 residues long. CDR1 SGHRS and CDR2 YFSETQ come from the germline V gene. Drawing the rest from reference TRBV5-1 and TRBJ2-7, the complete variable domain is KAGVTQTPRYLIKTRGQQVTLSCSPISGHRSVSWYQQTPGQGLQFLFEYFSETQRNKGNFPGRFSGRQFSNSRSEMNVSTLELGDSALYLCASSSTTGGSYEQYFGPGTRLTVT.

The chain joins TRBV21-1 to TRBJ1-1; the listed D gene, TRBD1, was not tested against the DNA. TRBV21-1 is reported as a pseudogene. This CDR3 is 16 amino acids long. The CDR3 nucleotides read TGTGCCAGCAGCAAAGGGGCCAGGGAAGGGGACACTGAAGCTTTCTTT. This encodes CASSKGAREGDTEAFF.

Concerning this clone: Additional DNA sequences in this sample encode the identical CDR3. This sequence joins TRBV5-1 and TRBJ2-7; 7 bases fit TRBD1. Germline V lookup: CDR1 SGHRS, CDR2 YFSETQ. With 1 base clipped from V and 3 bases from J, the junction kept 1 base outside the gene matches. This CDR3 spans 13 amino acids. This chain's CDR3 is CASSLTGDYEQYF. CDR3 coding DNA: TGCGCCAGCAGCTTGACAGGGGACTACGAGCAGTACTTC.

This chain joins TRBV7-2 and TRBJ2-3; 9 bases are shared with TRBD2. The germline CDR1 and CDR2 sequences are SGHTA and FQGNSA. V shed 1 base and J 3 bases; nucleotides not matched to a gene: 2. The CDR3 has 15 amino acids. The CDR3 is CASSLVTSGTDTQYF. Here the CDR3 DNA reads TGTGCCAGCAGCTTAGTTACTAGCGGGACAGATACGCAGTATTTT.

This chain connects TRBV18 to TRBJ1-6; 7 bases agree with TRBD1. With V trimmed by 4 bases and J by 7 bases, 4 bases remained unmatched. Germline V gene lookup returns CDR1 KGHSH and CDR2 LQKENI. The CDR3 covers 14 residues. The CDR3 DNA follows: TGTGCCAGCTCACTCGACAGGGTGAATTCACCCCTCCACTTT. It yields the protein CASSLDRVNSPLHF.

The chain employs TRBV6-2 or TRBV6-3 and TRBJ1-5; D is undetermined. Trimming stripped 5 bases from V and 11 bases from J, with 10 bases between. CDR1 MNHEY and CDR2 SVGEGT come from the germline V gene. The CDR3 spans 11 residues. This CDR3 is CASSPGVSQHF. The CDR3 region has the DNA TGTGCCAGCAGTCCCGGAGTCTCCCAGCATTTT.

The chain combines TRBV7-2 with TRBJ1-3, with a possible D match to TRBD1 (6 bases). CDR3 length equals 15 residues. In germline, CDR1 is SGHTA, CDR2 FQGNSA. V lost 5 bases, J lost 9 bases, and 20 bases lay in between. For the CDR3, the DNA is TGTGCCAGCAGCCGGGCAGGGGAGTCGGTGAGCACCATATATTTT. Protein sequence: CASSRAGESVSTIYF. Complete variable domain (other parts from reference TRBV7-2 and TRBJ1-3): GAGVSQSPSNKVTEKGKDVELRCDPISGHTALYWYRQSLGQGLEFLIYFQGNSAPDKSGLPSDRFSAERTGGSVSTLTIQRTQQEDSAVYLCASSRAGESVSTIYFGEGSWLTVV.

CDR3 coding DNA: TGTGCCAGCAGCTTATCCCCGACAGGGAAGTTTGAAAAACTGTTTTTT. It yields the protein CASSLSPTGKFEKLFF. The genes are TRBV7-2 and TRBJ1-4; 7 bases are shared with TRBD1. Germline V gives CDR1 SGHTA, CDR2 FQGNSA. V lost 2 bases and J lost 7; bases outside the gene matches: 10. CDR3 length: 16 amino acids.

The CDR3 bases are TGTGCCAGCAGTTACTCGACAGTGGGGGAGACCCAGTACTTC. This sequence encodes CASSYSTVGETQYF. The V call is TRBV6-5, the J call TRBJ2-5; D may be TRBD1 (5 bases). Trimming shortened V by 0 bases and J by 5 bases, and 10 bases separated the two germline ends. The V gene's germline CDR1 is MNHEY and CDR2 SVGAGI. The CDR3 contains 14 residues.

The chain uses TRBV28 and TRBJ1-2, with TRBD1 as a possible D gene (5 bases). CDR3 size: 12 residues. Germline CDR1 MDHEN, CDR2 SYDVKM. V dropped 3 bases and J dropped 8 bases, with 10 bases sitting between them. DNA for the CDR3: TGTGCCAGCAGTTTGGGGCAGATAGGCTACACCTTC. Translation: CASSLGQIGYTF.